These T cell receptor beta chains were read from a single sample in a study of Tregs in tolerant kidney transplant recipients. TCRdb's table, derived via immunoSEQ multiplex PCR, lists solely in-frame clones and lacks some. The sample contains about 69,000 clones, approximately 91% of which appear only once. The sequencing here drew on CD4+ T cells from blood, taken before the transplant. These receptors all stem from a human donor who received a combined kidney and bone marrow transplant. The CDR3 runs from the conserved cysteine through the conserved F or W. Each record gives: D gene, clone size, J gene, V gene, CDR3 DNA, CDR3 protein. A D gene is named only where the DNA matches it firmly. Clone size is shown for a subset of rows, as once, few, many or a class of expanded clone.

NA	NA	TRBJ2-7	TRBV7-2	TGTGCCAGCAGCTTAGCGTTCGCTCAGGACGAGCAGTACTTC	CASSLAFAQDEQYF
NA	NA	TRBJ1-5	TRBV7-2	TGTGCCAGCAGCTCCCACGGGGACAATCAGCCCCAGCATTTT	CASSSHGDNQPQHF
NA	once	TRBJ2-6	TRBV19	TGTGCCAGTAGTATAGACCCGGCAGGGAGGGCCAACGTCCTGACTTTC	CASSIDPAGRANVLTF
TRBD2	NA	TRBJ2-1	TRBV29-1	TGCAGCGTTGTATCGACTAGCGGGATCACCAATGAGCAGTTCTTC	CSVVSTSGITNEQFF
TRBD1	once	TRBJ1-2	TRBV6-6	TGTGCCAGCAGTTATGGAGGACAGGGGCTGGACTATGGCTACACCTTC	CASSYGGQGLDYGYTF
TRBD1	few	TRBJ1-1	TRBV7-3	TGTGCCAGCAGTCGACAGGGGGACACTGAAGCTTTCTTT	CASSRQGDTEAFF
TRBD2	NA	TRBJ2-5	TRBV11-2	TGTGCCAGCAGTCCTCTAGCGGGAGGACAAGAGACCCAGTACTTC	CASSPLAGGQETQYF
NA	NA	TRBJ2-2	TRBV12-5	TGTGCTAGTGGTTTATGGCAGGTGGGCACCGGGGAGCTGTTTTTT	CASGLWQVGTGELFF
NA	NA	TRBJ1-3	TRBV6-5	TGTGCCAGCAGCCGCGGGTACTCTGGAAACACCATATATTTT	CASSRGYSGNTIYF
TRBD2	NA	TRBJ2-2	TRBV5-1	TGCGCCAGCAGCCGAACTAGCGGGAGAGGTACCGGGGAGCTGTTTTTT	CASSRTSGRGTGELFF
NA	NA	TRBJ1-3	TRBV11-2	TGTGCCAGCAGCTTAGGACAGGGAAACACCATATATTTT	CASSLGQGNTIYF
NA	NA	TRBJ1-4	TRBV5-1	TGCGCCAGCAGCTTGGGGACAGCCCTTATCGGGGTTAATGAAAAACTGTTTTTT	CASSLGTALIGVNEKLFF
NA	once	TRBJ2-7	TRBV20-1	TGCAGTGCGCTCTATACCTACGAGCAGTACTTC	CSALYTYEQYF
TRBD1	NA	TRBJ2-7	TRBV28	TGTGCCAGCAGTTTGACCGGGACAGGCCCACTAGAGCAGTACTTC	CASSLTGTGPLEQYF
NA	NA	TRBJ1-2	TRBV29-1	TGCAGCACCGCAGAGACTAGAAACTATGGCTACACCTTC	CSTAETRNYGYTF
NA	NA	TRBJ1-1	TRBV9	TGTGCCAGCAGCGTAGGGGCCAGGGCTGAAGCTTTCTTT	CASSVGARAEAFF
NA	NA	TRBJ2-2	TRBV14	TGTGCCAGCAGCCAAGCCGGGAGAGACACCGGGGAGCTGTTTTTT	CASSQAGRDTGELFF
NA	NA	TRBJ2-2	TRBV11-2	TGTGCCAGCAGCTTAGTACGGTCCGGGGAGCTGTTTTTT	CASSLVRSGELFF
NA	NA	TRBJ1-1	TRBV29-1	TGCAGCGTTGGTGGAGTTATCGATGCTTTCTTT	CSVGGVIDAFF
NA	once	TRBJ2-5	TRBV4-1	TGCGCCAGCAGCCAAGATCAGGGCACAGGGACAGAGACCCAGTACTTC	CASSQDQGTGTETQYF
TRBD2	NA	TRBJ2-1	TRBV28	TGTGCCAGCAGGGGGACTAGCGGGAGGCTACTTGAGTTCTTC	CASRGTSGRLLEFF
TRBD1	NA	TRBJ1-5	TRBV18	TGTGCCAGCTCACCATCGGACAGGACTCAGCCCCAGCATTTT	CASSPSDRTQPQHF
NA	NA	TRBJ2-2	TRBV7-2	TGTGCCAGCAGCTTAGGCGGGGCCAACACCGGGGAGCTGTTTTTT	CASSLGGANTGELFF
NA	NA	TRBJ2-5	TRBV5-1	TGCGCCAGCAGCATACAAGACGCCTCGGGGGAGACCCAGTACTTC	CASSIQDASGETQYF
NA	NA	TRBJ1-3	TRBV18	TGTGCCAGCTCACCCTGGGAGGGGTTGAGCTCTGGAAACACCATATATTTT	CASSPWEGLSSGNTIYF
TRBD1	NA	TRBJ1-1	TRBV6-1	TGTGCCAGCAGCACGACAGGGGAAGCTTTCTTT	CASSTTGEAFF
TRBD2	once	TRBJ2-1	TRBV6-1	TGTGCCAGCAAACCAGCGGGAGTACCCTACAATGAGCAGTTCTTC	CASKPAGVPYNEQFF
NA	once	TRBJ2-6	TRBV2	TGTGCCACCACCTACTCTGGGGCCAACGTCCTGACTTTC	CATTYSGANVLTF
TRBD1	NA	TRBJ2-5	TRBV28	TGTGCCAGCACCGGGGACAGACAAGAGACCCAGTACTTC	CASTGDRQETQYF
NA	few	TRBJ2-7	TRBV25-1	TGTGCCAGCAGTGAGGGACTGGTCGGGCAGTACTTC	CASSEGLVGQYF
TRBD1	NA	TRBJ2-5	TRBV6-5	TGTGCCAGCCGAGAGGGGACAGGGGGGCGGGAGACCCAGTACTTC	CASREGTGGRETQYF
TRBD2	NA	TRBJ2-1	TRBV15	TGTGCCACCAGCAGAGAGCCCCCTAGCGGGGGTTACAATGAGCAGTTCTTC	CATSREPPSGGYNEQFF
NA	NA	TRBJ2-5	TRBV18	TGTGCCAGCTCACCACCGGAGGGCCTCAAAGAGACCCAGTACTTC	CASSPPEGLKETQYF
TRBD2	NA	TRBJ2-1	TRBV5-1	TGCGCCAGCAGCCCCGGGAGGACCGACAATGAGCAGTTCTTC	CASSPGRTDNEQFF
TRBD2	NA	TRBJ2-2	TRBV4-2	TGTGCCAGCAGCCAAGAAAGGTCTAGCGGGAGAGTTATGAGTACCGGGGAGCTGTTTTTT	CASSQERSSGRVMSTGELFF
TRBD2	NA	TRBJ2-4	TRBV30	TGTGCCTGGAGGGGACTAGCGGGAGGGTTAGCCAAAAACATTCAGTACTTC	CAWRGLAGGLAKNIQYF
TRBD1	NA	TRBJ1-5	TRBV18	TGTGCCAGCTCTATGGGACAGGGGGCTCTCAATCAGCCCCAGCATTTT	CASSMGQGALNQPQHF